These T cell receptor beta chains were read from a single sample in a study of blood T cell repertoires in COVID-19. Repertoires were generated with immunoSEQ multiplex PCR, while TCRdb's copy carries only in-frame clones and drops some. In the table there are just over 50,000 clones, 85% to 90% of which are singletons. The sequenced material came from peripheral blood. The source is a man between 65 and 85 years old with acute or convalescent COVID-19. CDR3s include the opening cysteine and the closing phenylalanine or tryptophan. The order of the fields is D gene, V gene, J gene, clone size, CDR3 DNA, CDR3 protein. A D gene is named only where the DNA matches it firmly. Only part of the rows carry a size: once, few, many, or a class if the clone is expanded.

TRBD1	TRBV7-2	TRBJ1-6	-	TGTGCCAGCAGCCAGGGACAGACTAACATGATCCACTTT	CASSQGQTNMIHF
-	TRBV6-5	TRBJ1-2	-	TGTGCCAGCAGCTTACAGGGACAAAATGGCTACACCTTC	CASSLQGQNGYTF
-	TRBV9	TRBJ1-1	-	TGTGCCAGCAGCGTAGTGGCGAACACTGAAGCTTTCTTT	CASSVVANTEAFF
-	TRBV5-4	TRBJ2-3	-	TGTGCCAGCAGCGCCAGGCCCAGGGATCCTTCAGATACGCAGTATTTT	CASSARPRDPSDTQYF
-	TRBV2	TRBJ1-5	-	TGTGCCAGCAGTGTCGAGGACACCAAGGTTGCGGTCAATCAGCCCCAGCATTTT	CASSVEDTKVAVNQPQHF
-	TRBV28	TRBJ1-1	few	TGTGCCAGCCTGTATAAAGAAGCTTTCTTT	CASLYKEAFF
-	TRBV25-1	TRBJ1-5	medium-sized	TGTGCCAGCAGTGATACAGGCGCCGGCAATCAGCCCCAGCATTTT	CASSDTGAGNQPQHF
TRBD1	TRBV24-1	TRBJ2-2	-	TGTGCCACCAGCGAAACAGGGGAGTCCTTCACCGGGGAGCTGTTTTTT	CATSETGESFTGELFF
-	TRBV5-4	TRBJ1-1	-	TGTGCCAGCAGCTTGAGCTCCGGGAACACTGAAGCTTTCTTT	CASSLSSGNTEAFF
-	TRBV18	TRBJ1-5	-	TGTGCCAGCTCACAAAGAGGGAATAGCAATCAGCCCCAGCATTTT	CASSQRGNSNQPQHF
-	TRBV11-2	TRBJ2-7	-	TGTGCCAGCAGCCTAGAGGGGGGAGGCACCTACGAGCAGTACTTC	CASSLEGGGTYEQYF
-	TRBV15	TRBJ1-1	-	TGTGCCACCAGCAGAGGTTCAGGAACGAACACTGAAGCTTTCTTT	CATSRGSGTNTEAFF
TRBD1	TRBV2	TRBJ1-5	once	TGTGCCAGCAGACGGGACAGGAATCAGCCCCAGCATTTT	CASRRDRNQPQHF
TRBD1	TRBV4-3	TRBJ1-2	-	TGCGCCAGCAGCCGGGGACAGGGCCATGGCTACACCTTC	CASSRGQGHGYTF
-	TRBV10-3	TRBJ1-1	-	TGTGCCATCAGTGATCAATCGAACACTGAAGCTTTCTTT	CAISDQSNTEAFF
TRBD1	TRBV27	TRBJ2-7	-	TGTGCCAGCAGTTTAACCCCTACGACGGACAGGTACGAGCAGTACTTC	CASSLTPTTDRYEQYF
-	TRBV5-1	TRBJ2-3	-	TGCGCCAGCAGCCGTCCTTTAGGGGTCGCAGATACGCAGTATTTT	CASSRPLGVADTQYF
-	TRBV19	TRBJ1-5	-	TGTGCCAGTAGTCTTACCGGGACATACGAAGGGGATAGCAATCAGCCCCAGCATTTT	CASSLTGTYEGDSNQPQHF
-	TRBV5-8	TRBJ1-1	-	TGTGCCAGCAGCTTCGGGGGGGCCCTTGGGACTGAAGCTTTCTTT	CASSFGGALGTEAFF
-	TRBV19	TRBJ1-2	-	TGTGCCAGTCAGGGTTACAGGGACGGCTATGGCTACACCTTC	CASQGYRDGYGYTF
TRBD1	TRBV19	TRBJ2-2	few	TGTGCCAGTAGGAGACAGGGGGCTGTCACCGGGGAGCTGTTTTTT	CASRRQGAVTGELFF
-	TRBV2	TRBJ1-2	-	TGTGCCAGCAGTGGTGTTCAAGGGGATGGCTACACCTTC	CASSGVQGDGYTF
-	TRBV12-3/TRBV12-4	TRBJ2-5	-	TGTGCCAGCAGCGACAATGTGGAGACCCAGTACTTC	CASSDNVETQYF
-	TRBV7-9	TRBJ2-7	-	TGTGCCTCGGGGAGCCTCTCCTACGAGCAGTACTTC	CASGSLSYEQYF
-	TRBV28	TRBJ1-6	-	TGTGCCAGCAGTTTAACCGGGGATAATTCACCCCTCCACTTT	CASSLTGDNSPLHF
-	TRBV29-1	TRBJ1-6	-	TGCAGCGTAAGCGAGGCAGCGAATAATTCACCCCTCCACTTT	CSVSEAANNSPLHF
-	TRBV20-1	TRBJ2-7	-	TGCAGTGCTAGTTCAGGGACCTACGAGCAGTACTTC	CSASSGTYEQYF
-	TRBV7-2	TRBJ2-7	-	TGTGCCAGCAGCTCCCCAGGGCCCCACGAGCAGTACTTC	CASSSPGPHEQYF
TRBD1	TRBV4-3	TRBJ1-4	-	TGCGCCAGCAGCCAGGGGGACAGGGGTGCGGGTGAAAAACTGTTTTTT	CASSQGDRGAGEKLFF
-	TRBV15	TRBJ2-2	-	TGTGCCACCAGCAGGAGGGGACACCCTAACACCGGGGAGCTGTTTTTT	CATSRRGHPNTGELFF
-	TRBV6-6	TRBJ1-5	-	TGTGCCAGCAGCCCTTGGGGGCAAAGGGATCAGCCCCAGCATTTT	CASSPWGQRDQPQHF
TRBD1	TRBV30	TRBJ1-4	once	TGTGCCGCGGGGACAGGTTCTGAAAAACTGTTTTTT	CAAGTGSEKLFF
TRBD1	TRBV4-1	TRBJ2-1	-	TGCGCCAGCAGCTATTCCTTCCGGGACAGCTTCAATGAGCAGTTCTTC	CASSYSFRDSFNEQFF
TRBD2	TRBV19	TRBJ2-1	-	TGTGCCAGTAGCCCCCCGGGACTAGCTACCCGCGAGCAGTTCTTC	CASSPPGLATREQFF
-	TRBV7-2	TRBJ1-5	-	TGTGCCAGCAGCTTAGGGCGGAACAATCAGCCCCAGCATTTT	CASSLGRNNQPQHF
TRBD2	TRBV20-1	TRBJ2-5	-	TGCAGTGCTAGTTTCGGGGGGAGAGAGACCCAGTACTTC	CSASFGGRETQYF
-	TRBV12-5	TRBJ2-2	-	TGTGCTAGTGGTTTGATGATAGCGGCCACTGCGAACACCGGGGAGCTGTTTTTT	CASGLMIAATANTGELFF
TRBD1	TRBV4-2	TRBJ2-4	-	TGTGCCAGCAGCCATATCTTCAGGGGGCGTGGCAAAAACATTCAGTACTTC	CASSHIFRGRGKNIQYF
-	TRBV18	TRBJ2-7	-	TGTGCCAGCTCATCGTCTGCGGGATGGAACGAGCAGTACTTC	CASSSSAGWNEQYF
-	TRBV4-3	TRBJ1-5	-	TGCGCCAGCAGCCAGGCGGGAGGCAATCAGCCCCAGCATTTT	CASSQAGGNQPQHF
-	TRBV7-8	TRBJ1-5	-	TGTGCCAGCAGCTTAGACTTAAGGGGCTCAGTTAGCAATCAGCCCCAGCATTTT	CASSLDLRGSVSNQPQHF
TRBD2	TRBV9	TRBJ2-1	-	TGTGCCAGCAGCCTCGTCGCGGGAGGACACAATGAGCAGTTCTTC	CASSLVAGGHNEQFF
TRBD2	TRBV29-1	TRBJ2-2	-	TGCAGCGGAGAGACGTCGGGGGGCACCGGGGAGCTGTTTTTT	CSGETSGGTGELFF
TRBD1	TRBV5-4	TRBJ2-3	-	TGTGCCAGCAGCTTCTGGGACAGGGATCAATATTTT	CASSFWDRDQYF
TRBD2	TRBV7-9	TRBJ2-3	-	TGTGCCAGCAGCTTGACTAGCGGGATGGGTGGAGATACGCAGTATTTT	CASSLTSGMGGDTQYF
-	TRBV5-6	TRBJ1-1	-	TGTGCCAGCAGCTTGATGGCAGGCAGGAACACTGAAGCTTTCTTT	CASSLMAGRNTEAFF
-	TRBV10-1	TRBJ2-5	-	TGCGCCAGCGTGGGCAGGGGATGGCGAGAGACCCAGTACTTC	CASVGRGWRETQYF
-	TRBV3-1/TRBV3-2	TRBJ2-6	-	TGTGCCAGCAGCCAAGAGCCAGGGACTGGGGCCAACGTCCTGACTTTC	CASSQEPGTGANVLTF
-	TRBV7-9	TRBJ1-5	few	TGTGCCAGCAGCTCTTATGGGACAAGTAGCAATCAGCCCCAGCATTTT	CASSSYGTSSNQPQHF